This record concerns one TCR beta chain sequence. Its cognate antigen is unknown. Trimming took 5 bases from V and 7 from J, leaving 12 bases between them. The CDR3 length is 13 residues. The V gene's germline CDR1 is LGHNA and CDR2 YSLEER. Stated time point: cycle 4 day 1 (C4D1), after 5 to 7 weeks of nivolumab. All the patients suffered relapse after autologous stem cell transplantation, and brentuximab vedotin exposure differed. Assay: immunoSEQ multiplex PCR; the TCRdb copy retains only in-frame clones and omits some. The sample holds 15,000 to 20,000 clones, around 82% seen once. The sample originates from a study of PD-1 blockade in classical Hodgkin lymphoma. Whole-study findings and limits: Compared with baseline, CD4+ but not CD8+ TCR diversity had risen significantly by C4D1.

The V gene is TRBV4-3, the J gene TRBJ2-1, with D possibly matching TRBD2 (5 bases). This receptor was obtained from a human donor with classical Hodgkin lymphoma. The sequencing here drew on peripheral blood mononuclear cells (PBMCs), taken before the fourth cycle of nivolumab. CDR3 sequence (DNA): TGCGCCAGCAGCACTACTAGGTTAAATGAGCAGTTCTTC. Translated, it gives CASSTTRLNEQFF.